Each of the 27 T cell receptor beta chains below was sequenced from the same sample in a study of blood T cell repertoires in COVID-19. Repertoires were generated with immunoSEQ multiplex PCR, while TCRdb's copy carries only in-frame clones and drops some. The sample holds 100,000 to 120,000 clones, around 86% seen once. What was sequenced was peripheral blood. The source is a woman aged 70 to 79 with acute or convalescent COVID-19.

The chain is built from TRBV7-9 and TRBJ2-1; 10 bases align to TRBD2. The CDR3 loop spans 16 amino acids. Trimming cost V 0 bases and J 4 bases; bases outside gene matches: 3. The germline gives CDR1 SEHNR, CDR2 FQNEAQ (reference sequence). CDR3 DNA sequence: TGTGCCAGCAGCTTAGCAGGACTAGCGGTTTACAATGAGCAGTTCTTC. Amino acid sequence: CASSLAGLAVYNEQFF.

The chain couples TRBV10-3 to TRBJ2-1, with 13 bases fitting TRBD2. Germline V gene data show CDR1 as ENHRY and CDR2 as SYGVKD. This CDR3 spans 14 amino acids. V was clipped by 10 bases and J by 7 bases; unmatched bases: 7. This CDR3 reads CATLAGGPRNEQFF. Written as DNA, the CDR3 is TGTGCCACACTAGCGGGAGGGCCGCGGAATGAGCAGTTCTTC.

This clone is a singleton in its sample. The chain joins TRBV6-2 or TRBV6-3 to TRBJ1-1; 8 positions match TRBD1. With V trimmed by 5 bases and J by 10 bases, 6 bases remained unmatched. CDR3 size: 12 residues. Germline-derived CDR1 and CDR2 are MNHEY and SVGEGT. CDR3 in DNA: TGTGCCAGCAGTATGACAGGGGCGGGAGCTTTCTTT. Its protein is CASSMTGAGAFF.

The V call is TRBV30, the J call TRBJ1-1, with D uncertain. V was trimmed by 4 bases and J by 5 bases, leaving 14 bases between them. In germline, CDR1 is GTSNPN, CDR2 SVGIG (reference sequence). The CDR3 totals 13 residues. The CDR3 coding sequence is TGTGCCTGGATTAAAAGGACTTCTACTGAAGCTTTCTTT. It codes for CAWIKRTSTEAFF.

This chain joins TRBV28 and TRBJ1-2; D is perhaps TRBD1 (6 bases). Trimming removed 6 bases from V and 8 bases from J, with 13 bases in between. Germline values: CDR1 MDHEN, CDR2 SYDVKM. CDR3 length: 12 amino acids. The DNA for the CDR3 is TGTGCCAGCAGACCACAGGGTAGGGGCTACACCTTC. Protein product: CASRPQGRGYTF.

This clone was recorded at least ten times. The chain is built from TRBV5-6 and TRBJ2-2; D is perhaps TRBD1 (5 bases). The CDR3 spans 15 residues. Trimming stripped 2 bases from V and 2 bases from J, with 10 bases between. Germline V gives CDR1 SGHDT, CDR2 YYEEEE. The CDR3 here is CASSFIRENTGELFF. CDR3 DNA sequence: TGTGCCAGCAGCTTCATCAGGGAAAACACCGGGGAGCTGTTTTTT.

The chain is built from TRBV9 and TRBJ1-1; tentative D call: TRBD1 (6 bases). The CDR3 loop spans 13 amino acids. Germline CDR1 is SGDLS and CDR2 is YYNGEE. With 4 bases removed from V and 1 base from J, the gap between germline ends came to 8 bases. The CDR3 spells CASSPGQNTEAFF. For the CDR3, the DNA is TGTGCCAGCAGCCCGGGACAGAACACTGAAGCTTTCTTT.

CDR3 loop: CASSPDRGGTYSNQPQHF. The CDR3 DNA is TGTGCCAGCAGCCCCGACAGGGGCGGCACCTATAGCAATCAGCCCCAGCATTTT. The chain links TRBV5-8 to TRBJ1-5, with 8 bases that match TRBD1. This CDR3 region has 18 residues. Germline lookup yields CDR1 SGHTS and CDR2 YDEGEE. The J segment lost 0 bases and the V segment lost 4 bases, leaving 12 bases of the junction unmatched.

The rearrangement uses TRBV28 and TRBJ1-3; maybe TRBD1 (5 bases). The germline V and J ends were trimmed by 2 bases and 6 bases, with 14 bases remaining between them. The CDR3 loop spans 15 amino acids. The germline gives CDR1 MDHEN, CDR2 SYDVKM. The CDR3: CASSLGTGGINTIYF. DNA of the CDR3: TGTGCCAGCAGTTTAGGGACCGGGGGTATAAACACCATATATTTT.

This clone was seen only once. This chain uses TRBV19 with TRBJ1-5; 10 nucleotides agree with TRBD1. Germline-derived CDR1 and CDR2 are LNHDA and SQIVND (reference sequence). The CDR3 loop spans 16 amino acids. V dropped 4 bases and J dropped 6; count of bases not matched to a gene: 9. CDR3 coding DNA: TGTGCCAGTAGTACGCGGGACAGGGGAGAGGGTCAGCCCCAGCATTTT. Translation gives CASSTRDRGEGQPQHF.

V is TRBV24-1 and J is TRBJ2-2, with a weak D call TRBD2 (6 bases). CDR1 and CDR2 (germline): KGHDR, SFDVKD. The CDR3 sequence is 15 residues long. Trimming took 3 bases from V and 2 from J, leaving 9 bases between them. CDR3 in amino acids: CATSDPTRNTGELFF. CDR3 sequence (DNA): TGTGCCACCAGTGATCCGACTAGAAACACCGGGGAGCTGTTTTTT.

The V and J genes are TRBV7-8 and TRBJ1-4; 10 bases map to TRBD1. This CDR3 is built from 17 residues. J was trimmed by 8 bases and V by 5 bases; bases with no gene match: 14. The germline V gene encodes CDR1 SGHVS and CDR2 FQNEAQ. The DNA of the CDR3 is TGTGCCAGCAGCCTTGACCCTCCGGGACAGGGGAGGGAAAAACTGTTTTTT. Its protein product is CASSLDPPGQGREKLFF.

This clone is a singleton in its sample. V usage is TRBV28 and J usage is TRBJ1-2, with 8 bases identical to TRBD1. CDR1 and CDR2 from the germline V gene are MDHEN and SYDVKM. CDR3 length: 13 residues. The V and J ends lost 4 bases and 7 bases, in that order; junction bases with no gene match: 5. This chain's CDR3 is CASSSPGQAGYTF. As DNA, the CDR3 is TGTGCCAGCAGTTCCCCGGGACAGGCTGGCTACACCTTC.

The rearrangement links TRBV6-2 or TRBV6-3 to TRBJ2-7; TRBD2 is a possible D gene (7 bases). Germline V lookup: CDR1 MNHEY, CDR2 SVGEGT. The ends were cut back, 2 bases at V and 6 bases at J, with 11 bases in the middle. This CDR3 region has 13 residues. Written as DNA, the CDR3 is TGTGCCAGCAGTTACGGCGGGGGCCCCGAGCAGTACGTC. This gives the protein CASSYGGGPEQYV.

The gene calls are TRBV19 and TRBJ1-1; possible D gene TRBD1, 5 bases. This CDR3 has 13 residues. Trimming stripped 4 bases from V and 6 bases from J, with 12 bases between. The germline CDR1 and CDR2 sequences are LNHDA and SQIVND (reference sequence). CDR3 bases: TGTGCCAGTAGTAGCGCCAGGGTGTCTGAAGCTTTCTTT. It encodes CASSSARVSEAFF.

The rearrangement links TRBV5-1 to TRBJ2-7; 11 nucleotides match TRBD1. Trimming at V came to 7 bases and at J to 6 bases, leaving 9 bases not matched to a gene. Per the germline V gene, CDR1 is SGHRS and CDR2 is YFSETQ. This CDR3 is built from 14 residues. As DNA, the CDR3 is TGCGCCAGCTCTTGGACAGGGGGCCTTGGCGAGCAGTACTTC. Its translation is CASSWTGGLGEQYF.

This chain links TRBV2 with TRBJ1-6, with D unclear. Trimming cost V 4 bases and J 9 bases, with 10 bases left between them. Germline V lookup: CDR1 SNHLY, CDR2 FYNNEI. The CDR3 is 13 amino acids. This chain's CDR3 is CASSGHPSSPLHF. Here the CDR3 DNA reads TGTGCCAGCAGTGGACACCCTTCTTCACCCCTCCACTTT.

This chain joins TRBV2 and TRBJ2-2, with TRBD2 identical over 9 bases. J gave up 7 bases and V 7 bases, and 13 bases lay outside the gene matches. Germline V gives CDR1 SNHLY, CDR2 FYNNEI. This CDR3 region has 16 residues. The CDR3 here is CASMQGSGTSSGELFF. In DNA, the CDR3 is TGTGCCAGCATGCAGGGGAGCGGGACTAGCAGCGGGGAGCTGTTTTTT.

The V call is TRBV5-1, the J call TRBJ2-1; D is possibly TRBD2 (5 bases). The germline CDR1 and CDR2 sequences are SGHRS and YFSETQ. The length of the CDR3 is 15 residues. V lost 0 bases and J lost 0, with 7 bases in between. The CDR3 bases are TGCGCCAGCAGCTTGGGAGGGAGCTCCTACAATGAGCAGTTCTTC. Amino acid sequence: CASSLGGSSYNEQFF.

The V call is TRBV28, the J call TRBJ2-2; D is uncertain. CDR3 length: 12 residues. Per germline, CDR1 MDHEN and CDR2 SYDVKM. Trimming cost V 6 bases and J 2 bases, with 4 bases left between them. The CDR3 loop is CASRQNTGELFF. The CDR3 nucleotides are TGTGCCAGCAGACAAAACACCGGGGAGCTGTTTTTT.

The chain joins TRBV3-1 (or the pseudogene TRBV3-2) to TRBJ2-7; D remains ambiguous. There are 17 residues in the CDR3. Germline assignment: CDR1 LGHDT and CDR2 YNNKEL (reference sequence). Trimming took off 3 bases at V and 0 bases at J, with 18 bases between the two ends. CDR3 bases: TGTGCCAGCAGCCAGGGCCACATCGGTATGGTCTCCTACGAGCAGTACGTC. Translating gives CASSQGHIGMVSYEQYV.

The chain joins TRBV19 to TRBJ2-2, with 7 bases aligning to TRBD1. This CDR3 has 14 amino acids. Germline assignment: CDR1 LNHDA and CDR2 SQIVND (reference sequence). Trimming removed 8 bases from V and 5 bases from J; junction bases left unmatched: 8. The CDR3 spells CASLPGQITGELFF. DNA of the CDR3: TGTGCCAGTCTACCGGGACAGATAACCGGGGAGCTGTTTTTT.

V and J are TRBV20-1 and TRBJ1-2; D is uncertain. Trimming took 3 bases from V and 6 from J, leaving 8 bases between them. Germline V gene data show CDR1 as DFQATT and CDR2 as SNEGSKA (reference sequence). The CDR3 runs 11 residues. CDR3 nucleotide sequence: TGCAGTGCTAGTGGAGGGAATGGCTACACCTTC. This translates into CSASGGNGYTF.

The chain recombines TRBV5-1 with TRBJ1-1; the D gene is possibly TRBD1 (5 bases). CDR3 length equals 13 residues. V was cut by 0 bases and J by 11 bases, with 14 bases left in between. Germline V gene sequence: CDR1 SGHRS, CDR2 YFSETQ. CDR3: CASSLELGQAAFF. CDR3 coding DNA: TGCGCCAGCAGCTTGGAATTGGGGCAGGCGGCTTTCTTT.

This clone was seen a few times. The chain couples TRBV18 to TRBJ2-3; TRBD2 agrees at 8 bases. The CDR3 is made up of 17 amino acids. The germline V gene has CDR1 KGHSH and CDR2 LQKENI. Trimming removed 2 bases from V and 2 bases from J; junction bases left unmatched: 9. CDR3 DNA: TGTGCCAGCTCACCAAGGGGTAGCGGGGCCATCACAGATACGCAGTATTTT. Its protein is CASSPRGSGAITDTQYF. Full variable domain (outside the CDR3, taken from reference TRBV18 and TRBJ2-3): NAGVMQNPRHLVRRRGQEARLRCSPMKGHSHVYWYRQLPEEGLKFMVYLQKENIIDESGMPKERFSAEFPKEGPSILRIQQVVRGDSAAYFCASSPRGSGAITDTQYFGPGTRLTVL.

The J gene is TRBJ2-7, the V gene TRBV5-1; the match to TRBD2 covers 8 bases. CDR3 size: 17 residues. V lost 0 bases and J lost 1; bases outside the gene matches: 9. CDR1 is SGHRS and CDR2 is YFSETQ in the germline V gene. CDR3 sequence reads: CASSLEGYREGSYEQYF. In nucleotides, the CDR3 is TGCGCCAGCAGCTTGGAGGGGTACCGGGAGGGGTCCTACGAGCAGTACTTC.

The chain employs TRBV11-2 and TRBJ1-3, with 7 bases fitting TRBD1. V was clipped by 5 bases and J by 0 bases; unmatched bases: 10. Germline V lookup: CDR1 SGHAT, CDR2 FQNNGV. The CDR3 contains 17 residues. In DNA form, the CDR3 reads TGTGCCAGCAGCCTACGGGACAGCGGAAACTCTGGAAACACCATATATTTT. Its protein product is CASSLRDSGNSGNTIYF.